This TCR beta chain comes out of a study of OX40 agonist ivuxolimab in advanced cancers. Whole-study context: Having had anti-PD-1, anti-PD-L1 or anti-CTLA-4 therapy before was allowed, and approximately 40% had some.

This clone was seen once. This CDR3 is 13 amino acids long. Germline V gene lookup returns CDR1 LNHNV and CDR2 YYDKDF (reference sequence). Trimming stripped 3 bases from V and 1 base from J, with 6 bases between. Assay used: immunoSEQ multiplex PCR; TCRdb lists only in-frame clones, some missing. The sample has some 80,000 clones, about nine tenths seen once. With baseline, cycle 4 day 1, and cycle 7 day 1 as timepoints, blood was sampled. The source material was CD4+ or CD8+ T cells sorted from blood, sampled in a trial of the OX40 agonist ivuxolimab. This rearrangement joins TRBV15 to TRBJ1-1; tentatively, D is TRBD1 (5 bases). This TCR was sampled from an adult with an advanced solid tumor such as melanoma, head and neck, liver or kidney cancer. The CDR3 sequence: CATSRGGNTEAFF. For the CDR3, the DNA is TGTGCCACCAGCAGGGGGGGGAACACTGAAGCTTTCTTT.